This T cell receptor (beta chain) emerged from a study of cytomegalovirus exposure and HLA in healthy donors. The overall study: Assignment to the Caucasian-associated ancestry cluster applied to over 70% of the approximately 420 genotyped donors. Broader study findings: The study labeled 150 or so TCR beta chains cytomegalovirus-associated. In an earlier analysis, most TCR beta V segments were productive about 87% or about 30% of the time.

In the PCR, 60 Vbeta and 13 Jbeta primers were used. Data came from immunoSEQ multiplex PCR; TCRdb stores just in-frame clones and leaves some out. Found here are 310,000 or so clones, about 87% of them singletons; the top ten hold about 2.5%. A note on this clone: Its cognate antigen is unknown.

CDR1 and CDR2 from the germline V gene are MNHNY and SVGAGI (reference sequence). J gave up 5 bases and V 10 bases, and 10 bases lay outside the gene matches. The CDR3 contains 13 residues. The chain couples TRBV6-6 to TRBJ1-1, with TRBD1 matching 7 bases. The TCR comes from a woman younger than 35 in good health and CMV-seronegative. The sample consisted of PBMCs. CDR3 sequence reads: CATINRGWTEAFF. CDR3 nucleotides: TGTGCCACCATAAACAGGGGTTGGACTGAAGCTTTCTTT.